The 26 T cell receptor beta chains in this list originate from one sample, sequenced in a study of type 1 regulatory T cells. TCRdb re-called the reads through MiXCR, storing one row per CDR3 protein. The sample lists some 100,000 distinct CDR3 sequences; roughly 30% were seen once. Sequenced material: CD4+ T cells, either the whole sample or a sorted fraction (not recorded which). The receptors were gathered from a human donor in good health.

This clonotype occurred a few times. The chain couples TRBV7-2 to TRBJ2-7; D call uncertain. The CDR3 contains 14 residues. Trimming stripped 1 base from V and 7 bases from J, with 14 bases between. Germline-derived CDR1 and CDR2 are SGHTA and FQGNSA. CDR3 in DNA: TGTGCCAGCAGCTTAGTTACGGAACTACGGGAGCAGTACTTC. It yields the protein CASSLVTELREQYF.

A few counts support this clonotype. The genes are TRBV7-9 and TRBJ2-5, with TRBD2 matching 8 bases. CDR1 and CDR2 (germline): SEHNR, FQNEAQ (reference sequence). V lost 5 bases to trimming and J lost 4 bases; unmatched junction nucleotides: 6. The CDR3 extends over 14 amino acids. CDR3 DNA: TGTGCCAGCAGCCCCCCCACTAGCGGAGAGACCCAGTACTTC. This gives the protein CASSPPTSGETQYF.

This clonotype was observed once. The chain uses TRBV6-1 and TRBJ2-7; D may be TRBD2 (6 bases). Deletions cut 0 bases from V and 6 bases from J, with 18 bases between. There are 16 residues in the CDR3. Looked up from germline, CDR1 is MNHNS and CDR2 is SASEGT. CDR3 sequence reads: CASSEAGGPSPPEQYF. The CDR3 coding sequence is TGTGCCAGCAGTGAAGCCGGGGGACCGAGCCCTCCCGAGCAGTACTTC.

This clonotype appeared a few times. This chain links TRBV9 with TRBJ2-1; 8 bases agree with TRBD1. Losses at the gene ends were 2 bases for V and 4 bases for J; bases not matched to a gene: 5. The germline CDR1 and CDR2 sequences are SGDLS and YYNGEE. This CDR3 is 15 amino acids long. CDR3 amino acids: CASSVSGTGYNEQFF. DNA for the CDR3: TGTGCCAGCAGCGTCTCCGGGACAGGATACAATGAGCAGTTCTTC.

This clonotype was observed a handful of times. CDR3 nucleotides: TGCAGCGCGGGACACCTGAACACCGGGGAGCTGTTTTTT. Its translation: CSAGHLNTGELFF. This sequence joins TRBV29-1 and TRBJ2-2; D possibly corresponds to TRBD1 (6 bases). CDR1 is SQVTM, CDR2 ANQGSEA, per germline. V was trimmed by 7 bases and J by 1 base, leaving 10 bases between them. There are 13 residues in the CDR3.

V usage is TRBV5-1 and J usage is TRBJ2-3; 9 nucleotides line up with TRBD2. Germline trimming cut 4 bases from V and 1 base from J; bases unmatched to any gene: 4. This CDR3 is built from 15 residues. Germline-derived CDR1 and CDR2 are SGHRS and YFSETQ. CDR3: CASSTGLAGTDTQYF. The CDR3 DNA reads TGCGCCAGCAGCACGGGACTAGCAGGCACAGATACGCAGTATTTT.

The chain has TRBV3-1 and TRBJ2-1, with 8 bases that match TRBD2. The V segment lost 4 bases and the J segment 7 bases; nucleotides outside the gene matches: 12. The length of the CDR3 is 16 residues. Germline CDR1 and CDR2: LGHDT and YNNKEL (reference sequence). CDR3 sequence: CASSPDRGGAVNEQFF. CDR3 nucleotides: TGTGCCAGCAGCCCAGACCGGGGGGGAGCCGTGAATGAGCAGTTCTTC.

V usage is TRBV27 and J usage is TRBJ2-7; 13 bases match TRBD2. V was clipped by 6 bases and J by 3 bases; unmatched bases: 14. The CDR3 totals 18 residues. In germline, CDR1 is MNHEY, CDR2 SMNVEV (reference sequence). The CDR3 sequence: CASRQLAGLAGLYYEQYF. CDR3 nucleotides: TGTGCCAGCAGACAGCTTGCGGGACTAGCGGGACTTTACTACGAGCAGTACTTC.

V and J are TRBV20-1 and TRBJ2-3, with 12 positions matching TRBD2. CDR3 length equals 16 residues. The germline V gene encodes CDR1 DFQATT and CDR2 SNEGSKA (reference sequence). The V segment lost 6 bases and the J segment 3 bases; nucleotides outside the gene matches: 10. CDR3 DNA: TGCAGTGCGCCCGGACTAGCGGGATCTGGTACAGATACGCAGTATTTT. Translation: CSAPGLAGSGTDTQYF.

The sample holds a few counts of this clonotype. This sequence joins TRBV27 and TRBJ2-1, with TRBD2 as a possible D gene (7 bases). Trimming took off 4 bases at V and 3 bases at J, with 19 bases between the two ends. This CDR3 is 17 amino acids long. Germline V lookup: CDR1 MNHEY, CDR2 SMNVEV (reference sequence). The CDR3, as DNA: TGTGCCAGCAGTTCGGGGGGAGCGCGAGGGGGCTACAATGAGCAGTTCTTC. Amino acid sequence: CASSSGGARGGYNEQFF.

This clonotype was observed a handful of times. The rearrangement links TRBV12-3 or TRBV12-4 to TRBJ1-5; TRBD1 matches 9 bases. V trimming: 5 bases; J trimming: 8 bases; junction bases outside the gene matches: 10. The CDR3 has 15 residues. The CDR3, as DNA: TGTGCCAGCAGTCCAGCCCGGACAGGGGTAGAGCCCCAGCATTTT. Amino acids: CASSPARTGVEPQHF.

Only a few counts were recorded for this clonotype. In DNA, the CDR3 is TGTGCCAGCAGTTTATTGCCAACCCATACCTACGAGCAGTACTTC. Protein product: CASSLLPTHTYEQYF. J is TRBJ2-7 and V is TRBV12-3 or TRBV12-4, with D hard to call. Trimming left V 2 bases short and J 2 bases short, with 13 bases between. This CDR3 has 15 amino acids.

The rearrangement links TRBV30 to TRBJ2-1; 10 bases line up with TRBD2. Trimming cost V 0 bases and J 15 bases; bases outside gene matches: 8. The length of the CDR3 is 13 residues. The V gene's germline CDR1 is GTSNPN and CDR2 SVGIG (reference sequence). The CDR3 is CAWSVLLAGEGFF. Here the CDR3 DNA reads TGTGCCTGGAGTGTACTTCTAGCGGGAGAAGGGTTCTTC. Using reference TRBV30 and TRBJ2-1 for the parts outside the CDR3, the full variable domain is SQTIHQWPATLVQPVGSPLSLECTVEGTSNPNLYWYRQAAGRGLQLLFYSVGIGQISSEVPQNLSASRPQDRQFILSSKKLLLSDSGFYLCAWSVLLAGEGFFGPGTRLTVL.

The chain recombines TRBV29-1 with TRBJ2-1; 11 nucleotides agree with TRBD1. Germline CDR1 reads SQVTM; CDR2 reads ANQGSEA. This CDR3 comprises 14 residues. V lost 7 bases to trimming and J lost 1 base; unmatched junction nucleotides: 3. The DNA of the CDR3 is TGCAGCGCAAGGGACAGGGGGTCCTACAATGAGCAGTTCTTC. It codes for CSARDRGSYNEQFF.

The chain employs TRBV27 and TRBJ2-7, with TRBD1 matching 8 bases. Germline trimming cut 9 bases from V and 2 bases from J; bases unmatched to any gene: 3. Germline loops: CDR1 MNHEY, CDR2 SMNVEV (reference sequence). The CDR3 is 12 amino acids. CDR3 loop: CASRTGTYEQYF. The CDR3 nucleotides read TGTGCCAGTCGGACAGGGACCTACGAGCAGTACTTC.

A few counts support this clonotype. J is TRBJ1-1 and V is TRBV5-5; 8 positions match TRBD1. Per the germline V gene, CDR1 is SGHKS and CDR2 is YYEKEE (reference sequence). V trimming: 3 bases; J trimming: 0 bases; junction bases outside the gene matches: 4. This CDR3 contains 15 residues. The CDR3 sequence: CASSWGTGVNTEAFF. The CDR3 DNA is TGTGCCAGCAGCTGGGGGACAGGAGTGAACACTGAAGCTTTCTTT.

The sample holds a few counts of this clonotype. V and J are TRBV19 and TRBJ1-5, with D possibly being TRBD1 (5 bases). Germline V gene lookup returns CDR1 LNHDA and CDR2 SQIVND (reference sequence). The CDR3 is made up of 16 amino acids. Trimming stripped 9 bases from V and 3 bases from J, with 21 bases between. The CDR3 protein is CASLRSWGDYNQPQHF. The CDR3 nucleotides read TGTGCCAGCCTCCGTTCGTGGGGGGATTACAATCAGCCCCAGCATTTT.

This chain connects TRBV20-1 to TRBJ2-7; D perhaps matches TRBD2 (7 bases). Germline V gene lookup returns CDR1 DFQATT and CDR2 SNEGSKA (reference sequence). V gave up 5 bases and J gave up 2 bases, with 16 bases separating them. The CDR3 consists of 14 residues. The CDR3 spells CSAGGGTKAYEQYF. In DNA, the CDR3 is TGCAGTGCTGGGGGGGGGACAAAAGCCTACGAGCAGTACTTC.

The chain combines TRBV5-4 with TRBJ2-1; 13 positions agree with TRBD2. Germline loops: CDR1 SGHNT, CDR2 YYREEE (reference sequence). The CDR3 runs to 14 residues. V dropped 4 bases and J dropped 7; count of bases not matched to a gene: 2. The chain's CDR3 is CASSRLAGGNEQFF. CDR3 sequence (DNA): TGTGCCAGCAGCCGACTAGCGGGGGGAAATGAGCAGTTCTTC.

The chain links TRBV11-2 to TRBJ1-1, with 8 bases identical to TRBD1. CDR1 is SGHAT, CDR2 FQNNGV, per germline. This CDR3 spans 15 amino acids. V trimming: 3 bases; J trimming: 3 bases; junction bases outside the gene matches: 6. CDR3 sequence (DNA): TGTGCCAGCAGCTTTTACACAGGGGGTCACACTGAAGCTTTCTTT. It translates to CASSFYTGGHTEAFF.

This clonotype is a singleton in its sample. CDR3 protein: CATSSGGFIGTGINEQFF. CDR3 DNA: TGTGCCACCAGTTCGGGGGGCTTTATAGGGACTGGGATCAATGAGCAGTTCTTC. The J gene is TRBJ2-1, the V gene TRBV24-1, with D maybe TRBD2 (7 bases). The CDR3 runs 18 residues. The germline V gene encodes CDR1 KGHDR and CDR2 SFDVKD. The ends were cut back, 6 bases at V and 6 bases at J, with 26 bases in the middle.

The chain recombines TRBV5-5 with TRBJ1-5; 9 nucleotides agree with TRBD1. CDR1 is SGHKS and CDR2 is YYEKEE in the germline V gene (reference sequence). The CDR3 length is 16 residues. Losses at the gene ends were 2 bases for V and 6 bases for J; bases not matched to a gene: 9. The CDR3 DNA reads TGTGCCAGCAGCTTAGTGGTGACAGGGGGGTTTCAGCCCCAGCATTTT. It translates to CASSLVVTGGFQPQHF.

With regard to this clonotype: No DNA is shown, since the ends of the CDR3 on it are uncertain; the CDR3 is the one TCRdb lists. J is TRBJ1-5 and V is TRBV6-5; TRBD1, the table's D call, lacks a check against the DNA. CDR1 and CDR2 (germline): MNHEY, SVGAGI. Termini included, the CDR3 measures 16 amino acids. This CDR3 reads CASSSSSGGGGQPQHF.

This clonotype has more than one count but fewer than ten. The chain couples TRBV3-1 to TRBJ2-7; 7 bases are shared with TRBD2. The junction had 6 bases not matched to a gene; V was cut back by 1 base and J by 6 bases. The germline CDR1 and CDR2 sequences are LGHDT and YNNKEL (reference sequence). CDR3 length equals 14 residues. CDR3 in amino acids: CASSQGLRESEQYF. CDR3 bases: TGTGCCAGCAGCCAAGGGTTGCGGGAGTCCGAGCAGTACTTC.

A few counts support this clonotype. DNA of the CDR3: TGTGCCAGCAGGGGCGTTAGCACAGATACGCAGTATTTT. Translation: CASRGVSTDTQYF. The chain couples TRBV2 to TRBJ2-3, with no clear D. V shed 6 bases and J shed 0 bases, with 7 bases lying between them. Germline assignment: CDR1 SNHLY and CDR2 FYNNEI. The CDR3 loop spans 13 amino acids.

This chain connects TRBV5-1 to TRBJ2-2, with D perhaps matching TRBD1 or TRBD2 (5 bases each). V dropped 0 bases and J dropped 13 bases, with 16 bases sitting between them. This CDR3 is 14 amino acids long. Germline assignment: CDR1 SGHRS and CDR2 YFSETQ. The CDR3 reads CASSLGPGAQMLFF. The CDR3 coding sequence is TGCGCCAGCAGCTTGGGACCCGGGGCCCAGATGCTGTTTTTT.